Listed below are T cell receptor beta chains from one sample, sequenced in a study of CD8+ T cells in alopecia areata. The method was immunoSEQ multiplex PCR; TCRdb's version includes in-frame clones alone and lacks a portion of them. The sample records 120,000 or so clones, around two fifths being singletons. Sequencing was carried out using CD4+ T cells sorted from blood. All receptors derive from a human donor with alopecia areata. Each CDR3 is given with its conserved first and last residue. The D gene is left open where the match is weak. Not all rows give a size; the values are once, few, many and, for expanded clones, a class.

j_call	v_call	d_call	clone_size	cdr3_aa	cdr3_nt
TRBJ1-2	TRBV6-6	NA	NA	CASSYSYGNYTF	TGTGCCAGCAGTTACTCGTACGGAAACTACACCTTC
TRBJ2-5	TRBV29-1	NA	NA	CSVGIGILYQETQYF	TGCAGCGTTGGAATCGGCATCCTGTACCAAGAGACCCAGTACTTC
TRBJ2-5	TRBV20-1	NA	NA	CSAIPWETQYF	TGCAGTGCTATACCGTGGGAGACCCAGTACTTC
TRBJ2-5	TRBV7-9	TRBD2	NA	CASSLGSGSSSETQYF	TGTGCCAGCAGCTTAGGCAGCGGGAGTTCGTCCGAGACCCAGTACTTC
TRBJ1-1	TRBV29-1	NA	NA	CSVVGTLNTEAFF	TGCAGCGTTGTAGGGACGTTGAACACTGAAGCTTTCTTT
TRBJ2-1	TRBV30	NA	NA	CAWSGPGLFQFF	TGTGCCTGGAGTGGCCCGGGACTCTTCCAGTTCTTC
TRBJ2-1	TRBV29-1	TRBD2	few	CSGSSGGAYNEQFF	TGCAGCGGATCGAGCGGGGGGGCCTACAATGAGCAGTTCTTC
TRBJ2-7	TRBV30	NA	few	CAWNQGISYEQYF	TGTGCCTGGAATCAGGGGATCTCCTACGAGCAGTACTTC
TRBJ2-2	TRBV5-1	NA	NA	CASSLDPITGELFF	TGCGCCAGCAGCCTAGACCCAATCACCGGGGAGCTGTTTTTT
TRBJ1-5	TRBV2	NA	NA	CASSPAAQPQHF	TGTGCCAGCAGCCCCGCCGCGCAGCCCCAGCATTTT
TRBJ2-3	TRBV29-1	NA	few	CSVAPGRGRDTQYF	TGCAGCGTTGCCCCAGGCAGGGGTCGGGATACGCAGTATTTT
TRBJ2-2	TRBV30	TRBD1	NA	CAWSLRQGPNTGELFF	TGTGCCTGGAGTCTCCGACAGGGACCGAACACCGGGGAGCTGTTTTTT
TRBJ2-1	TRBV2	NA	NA	CASSDYMGHEQFF	TGTGCCAGCAGTGACTATATGGGACATGAGCAGTTCTTC
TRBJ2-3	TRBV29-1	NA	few	CSVGRIGAGDTQYF	TGCAGCGTTGGGAGGATCGGGGCTGGAGATACGCAGTATTTT
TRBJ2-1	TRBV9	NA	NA	CASSVASLGSYNEQFF	TGTGCCAGCAGCGTAGCATCCCTAGGCTCCTACAATGAGCAGTTCTTC
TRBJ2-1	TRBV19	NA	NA	CASSIAGFPYNEQFF	TGTGCCAGTAGTATCGCAGGGTTCCCCTACAATGAGCAGTTCTTC
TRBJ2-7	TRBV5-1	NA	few	CASSLYRTDEQYF	TGCGCCAGCAGCTTGTACAGGACCGACGAGCAGTACTTC
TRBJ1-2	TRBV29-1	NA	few	CSVEVTNYGYTF	TGCAGCGTTGAAGTGACTAACTATGGCTACACCTTC